This entry lists 31 T cell receptor beta chains sequenced from one sample in a study of cytomegalovirus exposure and HLA in healthy donors. PCR primers comprised 60 Vbeta and 13 Jbeta primers. TCRdb's copy holds only in-frame clones and misses some; the assay was immunoSEQ multiplex PCR. The table records 50,000 to 65,000 clones, around 72% of them present only once. The specimen was PBMCs. These receptors all stem from a woman aged 50 to 65 in good health and CMV-seropositive.

This clone was detected a few times. The chain is built from TRBV4-3 and TRBJ2-1; 16 positions agree with TRBD2. Germline loops: CDR1 LGHNA, CDR2 YSLEER. After removal of 4 bases from V and 6 bases from J, the junction contained 9 bases not matched to a gene. CDR3 length equals 18 residues. The CDR3 sequence is CASSRGLAGGRGFNEQFF. The CDR3 DNA reads as TGCGCCAGCAGCCGGGGACTAGCGGGAGGGCGGGGATTCAATGAGCAGTTCTTC.

The rearrangement joins TRBV4-2 to TRBJ2-1, with 7 bases matching TRBD2. The CDR3 contains 16 residues. The trim removed 4 bases at V and 6 bases at J, leaving 12 bases unmatched. The germline V gene has CDR1 LGHNA and CDR2 YNFKEQ. CDR3 protein: CASSPAASGAPNEQFF. CDR3 nucleotide sequence: TGTGCCAGCAGCCCAGCTGCCAGCGGGGCCCCCAATGAGCAGTTCTTC.

The chain carries TRBV10-3 and TRBJ2-5; 7 bases line up with TRBD2. The CDR3 totals 13 residues. The germline gives CDR1 ENHRY, CDR2 SYGVKD. V dropped 4 bases and J dropped 5; count of bases not matched to a gene: 4. As DNA, the CDR3 is TGTGCCATCAGTGGGGGGGGAAGGGAGACCCAGTACTTC. Translating gives CAISGGGRETQYF.

V gene TRBV4-2 combines with J gene TRBJ1-1, with TRBD1 matching over 8 bases. The CDR3 extends over 14 amino acids. V lost 4 bases, J lost 8 bases, and 9 bases stayed unmatched. Germline CDR1 reads LGHNA; CDR2 reads YNFKEQ. In DNA form, the CDR3 reads TGTGCCAGCAGCCCCTGGACAGGGATGCGCGAAGCTTTCTTT. Translating it yields CASSPWTGMREAFF.

The rearrangement uses TRBV5-1 and TRBJ2-5; 9 positions agree with TRBD2. CDR1 and CDR2 from the germline V gene are SGHRS and YFSETQ. V was pared by 7 bases and J by 5 bases, with 9 bases of the junction left unmatched. This CDR3 is built from 14 residues. CDR3 coding DNA: TGCGCCAGCCGGACGCGGGAGGGCCGGGAGACCCAGTACTTC. Residues: CASRTREGRETQYF.

The chain combines TRBV28 with TRBJ1-1, with D tentatively TRBD1 (6 bases). From germline, CDR1 is MDHEN and CDR2 SYDVKM. The CDR3 contains 14 residues. The ends were cut back, 6 bases at V and 6 bases at J, with 17 bases in the middle. CDR3 DNA sequence: TGTGCCAGCAGCTTAGGGGGGACGGGCGCTGAAGCTTTCTTT. It specifies CASSLGGTGAEAFF.

The chain uses TRBV6-1 and TRBJ2-7, with D possibly TRBD2 on 6 matching bases. This CDR3 has 13 amino acids. Between the trimmed V and J ends, which lost 6 bases and 5 bases, there was a span of 14 bases. Looked up from germline, CDR1 is MNHNS and CDR2 is SASEGT. DNA for the CDR3: TGTGCCAGCAGGCAGCCCTTAGCGGACGAGCAGTACTTC. Protein sequence: CASRQPLADEQYF.

J is TRBJ2-5 and V is TRBV18; D might be TRBD1 (6 bases). This CDR3 is 13 amino acids long. Germline CDR1 KGHSH, CDR2 LQKENI. The V and J ends lost 5 bases and 5 bases respectively, with 12 bases between them. The CDR3 DNA reads TGTGCCAGCTCAACGGCAGGGGAGGAGACCCAGTACTTC. Translation gives CASSTAGEETQYF. Drawing the rest from reference TRBV18 and TRBJ2-5, the complete variable domain is NAGVMQNPRHLVRRRGQEARLRCSPMKGHSHVYWYRQLPEEGLKFMVYLQKENIIDESGMPKERFSAEFPKEGPSILRIQQVVRGDSAAYFCASSTAGEETQYFGPGTRLLVL.

This clone came up a few times. The CDR3 DNA reads as TGCGCCAGCAGCCAAGTCCTAGCGGGGGCCCTCACAGATACGCAGTATTTT. As protein: CASSQVLAGALTDTQYF. The chain couples TRBV4-3 to TRBJ2-3; TRBD2 matches at 10 bases. The V gene's germline CDR1 is LGHNA and CDR2 YSLEER. V trimming: 1 base; J trimming: 2 bases; junction bases outside the gene matches: 6. CDR3 length: 17 residues.

J is TRBJ2-7 and V is TRBV27; 9 nucleotides align to TRBD2. J was trimmed by 7 bases and V by 0 bases; bases with no gene match: 4. Per the germline V gene, CDR1 is MNHEY and CDR2 is SMNVEV (reference sequence). The CDR3 contains 14 residues. CDR3 DNA: TGTGCCAGCAGTTTATCTAGCGGGAGTATTGAGCAGTACTTC. Translating it yields CASSLSSGSIEQYF.

This rearrangement joins TRBV19 to TRBJ2-7; maybe TRBD1 (6 bases). This CDR3 has 12 amino acids. Looked up from germline, CDR1 is LNHDA and CDR2 is SQIVND (reference sequence). Deletions cut 0 bases from V and 7 bases from J, with 7 bases between. CDR3 DNA sequence: TGTGCCAGTAGTATAGAAGGGGGTGAGCAGTACTTC. Translated, it gives CASSIEGGEQYF.

This clone has a handful of counts. The J gene is TRBJ2-1, the V gene TRBV2; possible D gene TRBD1, 5 bases. The CDR3 extends over 15 amino acids. Trimming removed 2 bases at V and 7 bases at J, with 15 bases between. Germline CDR1 is SNHLY and CDR2 is FYNNEI. The CDR3 DNA sequence: TGTGCCAGCAGTGAAACAGGAGCGAGTTTGAATGAGCAGTTCTTC. Translation gives CASSETGASLNEQFF.

The chain is built from TRBV7-9 and TRBJ1-2, with 10 bases lining up with TRBD1. V lost 4 bases and J lost 2; bases outside the gene matches: 4. The CDR3 runs 15 residues. CDR1 SEHNR and CDR2 FQNEAQ come from the germline V gene (reference sequence). CDR3 sequence (DNA): TGTGCCAGCAGCTATAGGACAGGGGGGAACTATGGCTACACCTTC. This sequence encodes CASSYRTGGNYGYTF.

The V call is TRBV14, the J call TRBJ2-7; perhaps TRBD1 as D (6 bases). The CDR3 contains 15 residues. Germline CDR1 reads SGHDN; CDR2 reads FVKESK. Trimming stripped 0 bases from V and 2 bases from J, with 11 bases between. CDR3 protein: CASSQDRGTTYEQYF. CDR3 nucleotides: TGTGCCAGCAGCCAAGACCGTGGGACAACCTACGAGCAGTACTTC.

V is TRBV7-8 and J is TRBJ1-5; 7 bases are shared with TRBD1. The CDR3 contains 13 residues. Germline CDR1 SGHVS, CDR2 FQNEAQ. Trimming removed 2 bases from V and 6 bases from J; junction bases left unmatched: 1. CDR3 nucleotide sequence: TGTGCCAGCAGCTTAACAGGGGTTCAGCCCCAGCATTTT. Residues: CASSLTGVQPQHF.

This CDR3 is CASSRGGANTEAFF. In nucleotides, the CDR3 is TGTGCCAGCAGCCGAGGGGGGGCAAACACTGAAGCTTTCTTT. The chain is built from TRBV27 and TRBJ1-1; possibly TRBD1 for D (6 bases). Per the germline V gene, CDR1 is MNHEY and CDR2 is SMNVEV (reference sequence). The CDR3 has 14 residues. V was trimmed by 6 bases and J by 2 bases, leaving 13 bases between them.

The chain carries TRBV27 and TRBJ2-7; perhaps TRBD1 as D (5 bases). Per germline, CDR1 MNHEY and CDR2 SMNVEV (reference sequence). Trimming cost V 2 bases and J 6 bases, with 8 bases left between them. The CDR3 covers 12 residues. The DNA of the CDR3 is TGTGCCAGCAGTTTAAAGGGGCGCGAGCAGTACTTC. It yields the protein CASSLKGREQYF.

The rearrangement joins TRBV7-6 to TRBJ2-5, with a weak D call TRBD2 (7 bases). The CDR3 covers 15 residues. Germline CDR1 reads SGHVS; CDR2 reads FNYEAQ. V was trimmed by 2 bases and J by 5 bases, leaving 15 bases between them. The CDR3 DNA reads TGTGCCAGCAGCTTAAGTGGGGGGGCCCGGGAGACCCAGTACTTC. Residues: CASSLSGGARETQYF.

The V call is TRBV4-3, the J call TRBJ1-2, with a tentative D call TRBD1 (6 bases). This CDR3 has 15 residues. V lost 0 bases and J lost 6, with 14 bases in between. In germline, CDR1 is LGHNA, CDR2 YSLEER. In DNA form, the CDR3 reads TGCGCCAGCAGCCAAGATCGGGCCGGGGACAATGGCTACACCTTC. As protein: CASSQDRAGDNGYTF.

The chain employs TRBV7-9 and TRBJ2-2; perhaps TRBD1 as D (6 bases). Germline CDR1 and CDR2: SEHNR and FQNEAQ (reference sequence). With 2 bases removed from V and 5 bases from J, the gap between germline ends came to 15 bases. The CDR3 totals 16 residues. The CDR3 nucleotides are TGTGCCAGCAGCTTATGGTCAGGGGCTAGGACCGGGGAGCTGTTTTTT. This codes for CASSLWSGARTGELFF. Filled out from reference TRBV7-9 and TRBJ2-2, the complete variable domain reads DTGVSQNPRHKITKRGQNVTFRCDPISEHNRLYWYRQTLGQGPEFLTYFQNEAQLEKSRLLSDRFSAERPKGSFSTLEIQRTEQGDSAMYLCASSLWSGARTGELFFGEGSRLTVL.

V usage is TRBV7-2 and J usage is TRBJ1-3; no reliable D call. V was pared by 4 bases and J by 3 bases, with 25 bases between. Germline V gene sequence: CDR1 SGHTA, CDR2 FQGNSA. There are 19 residues in the CDR3. In DNA, the CDR3 is TGTGCCAGCAGCTCTCGCCTCTTCAATACGGAGCCCGTTGGAAACACCATATATTTT. It yields the protein CASSSRLFNTEPVGNTIYF. Full variable domain (rest looked up from reference TRBV7-2 and TRBJ1-3): GAGVSQSPSNKVTEKGKDVELRCDPISGHTALYWYRQSLGQGLEFLIYFQGNSAPDKSGLPSDRFSAERTGGSVSTLTIQRTQQEDSAVYLCASSSRLFNTEPVGNTIYFGEGSWLTVV.

The J gene is TRBJ2-3, the V gene TRBV7-9, with TRBD2 identical over 8 bases. The CDR3 contains 18 residues. From germline, CDR1 is SEHNR and CDR2 FQNEAQ (reference sequence). V lost 2 bases, J lost 3 bases, and 13 bases stayed unmatched. CDR3 nucleotide sequence: TGTGCCAGCAGCTTAAGGTGGCACCCGGGAGGGGTTACAGATACGCAGTATTTT. Its protein product is CASSLRWHPGGVTDTQYF.

This clone was recorded at least ten times. The chain uses TRBV5-4 and TRBJ2-7, with 9 bases aligning to TRBD2. The CDR3 loop spans 15 amino acids. Germline CDR1 is SGHNT and CDR2 is YYREEE (reference sequence). V trimming: 3 bases; J trimming: 5 bases; junction bases outside the gene matches: 9. The CDR3: CASSSPSSGMDEQYF. Here the CDR3 DNA reads TGTGCCAGCAGCTCACCGTCTAGCGGGATGGACGAGCAGTACTTC. The entire variable domain, with the rest obtained from reference TRBV5-4 and TRBJ2-7, is as follows: ETGVTQSPTHLIKTRGQQVTLRCSSQSGHNTVSWYQQALGQGPQFIFQYYREEENGRGNFPPRFSGLQFPNYSSELNVNALELDDSALYLCASSSPSSGMDEQYFGPGTRLTVT.

The genes are TRBV14 and TRBJ1-1; D unresolved. There are 11 residues in the CDR3. Trimming took 1 base from V and 11 from J, leaving 8 bases between them. Per germline, CDR1 SGHDN and CDR2 FVKESK. In DNA form, the CDR3 reads TGTGCCAGCAGCCAAGGGAGGGTTGCTTTCTTT. Its translation: CASSQGRVAFF.

The genes are TRBV28 and TRBJ2-5; 9 bases agree with TRBD2. The tail of the sequence fits TRBJ2-7 better, so the J call may be wrong. The CDR3 runs 16 residues. Looked up from germline, CDR1 is MDHEN and CDR2 is SYDVKM. Here the CDR3 reads CATLTLAGAFIYEQYF. The DNA of the CDR3 is TGTGCCACCCTTACCTTAGCGGGAGCATTTATTTACGAGCAGTACTTC.

The chain carries TRBV20-1 and TRBJ2-1, with D possibly matching TRBD2 (5 bases). CDR3 size: 11 residues. The V end was cut by 8 bases, the J end by 14 bases, with 19 bases between. CDR1 is DFQATT and CDR2 is SNEGSKA in the germline V gene (reference sequence). The CDR3 here is CSSALRGLEFF. In DNA form, the CDR3 reads TGCAGTTCCGCCCTCCGGGGTTTGGAGTTCTTC.

This clone was counted between two and nine times. The chain combines TRBV4-2 with TRBJ2-2; the match to TRBD2 covers 7 bases. The CDR3 runs to 14 residues. Germline loops: CDR1 LGHNA, CDR2 YNFKEQ. Trimming took 8 bases from V and 4 from J; bases not matched to a gene: 7. The CDR3 region has the DNA TGTGCCAGCCGCAGGGAGGGGAGCACCGGGGAGCTGTTTTTT. Protein sequence: CASRREGSTGELFF.

There are a few counts of this clone. The V gene is TRBV19, the J gene TRBJ2-5, with D perhaps TRBD2 (6 bases). CDR1 is LNHDA and CDR2 is SQIVND in the germline V gene (reference sequence). V lost 1 base to trimming and J lost 5 bases, with 11 bases between them. There are 14 residues in the CDR3. CDR3 in amino acids: CASSIAHGSETQYF. CDR3 bases: TGTGCCAGTAGTATAGCCCACGGGAGTGAGACCCAGTACTTC.

The V gene is TRBV6-5, the J gene TRBJ1-2; D possibly corresponds to TRBD1 (6 bases). The CDR3 is 14 residues long. Deletions cut 8 bases from V and 1 base from J, with 14 bases between. Germline values: CDR1 MNHEY, CDR2 SVGAGI. For the CDR3, the DNA is TGTGCCAGCGGACAGTTTTTGAATAACTATGGCTACACCTTC. Translation: CASGQFLNNYGYTF.

This clone was recorded once. The chain uses TRBV13 and TRBJ2-1, with TRBD2 matching over 16 bases. Per germline, CDR1 PRHDT and CDR2 FYEKMQ (reference sequence). J gave up 5 bases and V 5 bases, and 6 bases lay outside the gene matches. The CDR3 runs 17 residues. The CDR3 sequence: CASSPGLAGGLNNEQFF. In DNA form, the CDR3 reads TGTGCCAGCAGCCCGGGACTAGCGGGGGGGCTTAACAATGAGCAGTTCTTC.

This chain links TRBV19 with TRBJ1-1, with TRBD1 as a possible D gene (5 bases). The CDR3 spans 15 residues. V lost 5 bases to trimming and J lost 0 bases, with 13 bases between them. Germline CDR1 reads LNHDA; CDR2 reads SQIVND (reference sequence). The CDR3 spells CASSLGGTMNTEAFF. For the CDR3, the DNA is TGTGCCAGTAGTCTTGGTGGGACTATGAACACTGAAGCTTTCTTT.